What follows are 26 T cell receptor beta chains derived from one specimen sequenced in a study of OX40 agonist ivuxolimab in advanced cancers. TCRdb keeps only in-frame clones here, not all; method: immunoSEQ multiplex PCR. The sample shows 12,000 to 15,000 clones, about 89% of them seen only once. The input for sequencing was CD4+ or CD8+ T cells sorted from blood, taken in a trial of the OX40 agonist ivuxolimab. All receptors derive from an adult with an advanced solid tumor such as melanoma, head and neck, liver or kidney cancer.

This chain's CDR3 is CASRWTLGYEQYF. The DNA for the CDR3 is TGTGCCAGCAGGTGGACGTTAGGCTACGAGCAGTACTTC. The V and J genes are TRBV6-1 and TRBJ2-7; D is undetermined. The CDR3 covers 13 residues. Trimming took 6 bases from V and 3 from J, leaving 12 bases between them. Germline-derived CDR1 and CDR2 are MNHNS and SASEGT.

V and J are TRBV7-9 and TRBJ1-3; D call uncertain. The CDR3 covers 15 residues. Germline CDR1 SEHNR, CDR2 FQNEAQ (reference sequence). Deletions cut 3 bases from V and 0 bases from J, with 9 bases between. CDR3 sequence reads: CASSLTVSSGNTIYF. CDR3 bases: TGTGCCAGCAGCTTGACGGTAAGCTCTGGAAACACCATATATTTT.

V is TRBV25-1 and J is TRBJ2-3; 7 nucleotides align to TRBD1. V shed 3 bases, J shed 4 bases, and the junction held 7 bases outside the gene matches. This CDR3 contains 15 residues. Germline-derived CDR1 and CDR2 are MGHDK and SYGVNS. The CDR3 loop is CASSDRDSTSDTQYF. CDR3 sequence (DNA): TGTGCCAGCAGTGACCGGGACAGCACGTCAGATACGCAGTATTTT.

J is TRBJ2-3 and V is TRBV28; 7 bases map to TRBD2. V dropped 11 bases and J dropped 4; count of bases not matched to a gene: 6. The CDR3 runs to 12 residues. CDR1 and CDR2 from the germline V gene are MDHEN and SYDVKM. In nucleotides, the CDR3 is TGTGCCCTTTCTGGGGGGGCAGATACGCAGTATTTT. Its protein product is CALSGGADTQYF.

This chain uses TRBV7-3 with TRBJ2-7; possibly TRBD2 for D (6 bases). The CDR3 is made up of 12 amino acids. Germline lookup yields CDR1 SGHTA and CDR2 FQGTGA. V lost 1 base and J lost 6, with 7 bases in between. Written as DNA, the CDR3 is TGTGCCAGCAGCTTAATGGGGGGCGAGCAGTACTTC. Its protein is CASSLMGGEQYF.

The CDR3 sequence is CASSPTVPSGRAYEQYF. The CDR3 DNA reads TGCGCCAGCAGTCCCACTGTCCCTAGCGGGAGGGCCTACGAGCAGTACTTC. The chain is built from TRBV23-1 and TRBJ2-7, with 12 bases matching TRBD2. TRBV23-1 is placed among ORFs of uncertain function. This CDR3 region has 17 residues. V shed 4 bases and J 2 bases; nucleotides not matched to a gene: 9.

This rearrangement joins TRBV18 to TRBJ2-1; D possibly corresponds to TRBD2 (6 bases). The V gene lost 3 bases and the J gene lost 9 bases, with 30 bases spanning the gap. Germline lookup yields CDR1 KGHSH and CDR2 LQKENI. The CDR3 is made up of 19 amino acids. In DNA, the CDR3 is TGTGCCAGCTCACCTAAGGCGGCTAGCGAGAAGGATTTGGTAATTGAGCAGTTCTTC. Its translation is CASSPKAASEKDLVIEQFF.

CDR3 sequence reads: CASRGQGGAKPNYGYTF. CDR3 nucleotides: TGTGCCAGCAGGGGACAGGGAGGCGCAAAGCCTAACTATGGCTACACCTTC. The chain joins TRBV2 to TRBJ1-2; the match to TRBD1 covers 9 bases. The CDR3 runs to 17 residues. V gave up 6 bases and J gave up 0 bases; unmatched junction bases: 11. The germline V gene has CDR1 SNHLY and CDR2 FYNNEI.

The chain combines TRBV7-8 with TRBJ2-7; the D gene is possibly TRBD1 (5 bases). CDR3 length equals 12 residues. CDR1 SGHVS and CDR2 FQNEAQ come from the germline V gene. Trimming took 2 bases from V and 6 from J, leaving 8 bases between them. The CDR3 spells CASSLSGSEQYF. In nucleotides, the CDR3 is TGTGCCAGCAGCTTATCAGGGTCCGAGCAGTACTTC.

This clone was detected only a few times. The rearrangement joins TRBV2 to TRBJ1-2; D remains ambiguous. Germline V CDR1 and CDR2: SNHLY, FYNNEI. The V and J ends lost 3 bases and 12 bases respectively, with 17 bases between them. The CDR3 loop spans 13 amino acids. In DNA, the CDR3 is TGTGCCAGCAGTGATAACAGCGCTATGGTCGACACCTTC. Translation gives CASSDNSAMVDTF. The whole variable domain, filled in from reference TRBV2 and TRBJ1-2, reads EPEVTQTPSHQVTQMGQEVILRCVPISNHLYFYWYRQILGQKVEFLVSFYNNEISEKSEIFDDQFSVERPDGSNFTLKIRSTKLEDSAMYFCASSDNSAMVDTFGSGTRLTVV.

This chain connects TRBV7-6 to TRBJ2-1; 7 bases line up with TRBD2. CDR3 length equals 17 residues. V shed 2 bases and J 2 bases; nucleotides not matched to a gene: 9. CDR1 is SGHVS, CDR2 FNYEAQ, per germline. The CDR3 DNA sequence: TGTGCCAGCAGCTTATCGGCGGGAGAGGGCCCCTACAATGAGCAGTTCTTC. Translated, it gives CASSLSAGEGPYNEQFF.

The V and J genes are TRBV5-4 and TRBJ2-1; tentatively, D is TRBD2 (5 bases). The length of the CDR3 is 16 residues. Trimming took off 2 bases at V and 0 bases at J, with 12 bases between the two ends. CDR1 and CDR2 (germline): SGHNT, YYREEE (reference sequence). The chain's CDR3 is CASSLPGISSYNEQFF. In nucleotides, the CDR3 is TGTGCCAGCAGCTTACCGGGAATAAGCTCCTACAATGAGCAGTTCTTC.

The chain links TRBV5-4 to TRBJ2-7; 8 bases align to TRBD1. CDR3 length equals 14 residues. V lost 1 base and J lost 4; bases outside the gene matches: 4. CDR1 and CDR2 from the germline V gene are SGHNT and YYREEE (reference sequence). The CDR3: CASSLTQGAYEQYF. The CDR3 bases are TGTGCCAGCAGCTTGACTCAGGGGGCGTACGAGCAGTACTTC.

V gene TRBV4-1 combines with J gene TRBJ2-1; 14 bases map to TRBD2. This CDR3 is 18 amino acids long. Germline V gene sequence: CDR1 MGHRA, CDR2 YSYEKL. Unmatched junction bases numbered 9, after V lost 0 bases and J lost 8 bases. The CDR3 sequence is CASSQEKTSGRAGDEQFF. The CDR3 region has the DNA TGCGCCAGCAGCCAAGAAAAGACTAGCGGGAGGGCCGGGGATGAGCAGTTCTTC.

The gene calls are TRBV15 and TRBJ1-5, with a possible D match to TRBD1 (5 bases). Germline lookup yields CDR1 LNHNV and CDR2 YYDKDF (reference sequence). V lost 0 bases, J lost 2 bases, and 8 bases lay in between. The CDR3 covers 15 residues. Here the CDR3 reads CATSREGGGNQPQHF. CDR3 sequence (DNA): TGTGCCACCAGCAGAGAGGGGGGAGGCAATCAGCCCCAGCATTTT.

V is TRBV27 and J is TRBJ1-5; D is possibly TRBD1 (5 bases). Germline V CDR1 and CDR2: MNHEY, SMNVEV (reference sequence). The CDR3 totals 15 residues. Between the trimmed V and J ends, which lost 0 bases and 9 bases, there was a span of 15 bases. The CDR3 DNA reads TGTGCCAGCAGTTTATCGCCGGGGCTAGGTTGGCCCCAGCATTTT. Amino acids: CASSLSPGLGWPQHF.

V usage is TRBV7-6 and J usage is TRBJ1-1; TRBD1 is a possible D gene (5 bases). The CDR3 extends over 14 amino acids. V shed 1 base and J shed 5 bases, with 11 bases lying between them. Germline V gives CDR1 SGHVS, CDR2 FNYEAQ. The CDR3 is CASSLVGQGTEAFF. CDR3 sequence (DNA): TGTGCCAGCAGCTTAGTGGGGCAGGGAACTGAAGCTTTCTTT.

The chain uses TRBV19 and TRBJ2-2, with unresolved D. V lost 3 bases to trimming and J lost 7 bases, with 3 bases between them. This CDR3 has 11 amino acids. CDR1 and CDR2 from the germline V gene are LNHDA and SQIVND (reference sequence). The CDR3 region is CASSIGGELFF. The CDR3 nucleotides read TGTGCCAGTAGTATTGGCGGGGAGCTGTTTTTT.

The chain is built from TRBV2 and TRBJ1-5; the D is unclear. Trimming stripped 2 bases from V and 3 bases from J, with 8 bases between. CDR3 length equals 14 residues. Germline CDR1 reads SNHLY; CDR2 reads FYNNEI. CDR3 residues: CASSEPGTNQPQHF. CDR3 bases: TGTGCCAGCAGTGAACCGGGCACCAATCAGCCCCAGCATTTT.

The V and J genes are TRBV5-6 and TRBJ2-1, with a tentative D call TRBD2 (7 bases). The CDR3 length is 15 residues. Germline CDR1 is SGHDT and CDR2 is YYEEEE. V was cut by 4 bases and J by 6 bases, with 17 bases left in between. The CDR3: CASSPTGWGGNEQFF. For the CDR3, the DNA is TGTGCCAGCAGCCCCACAGGGTGGGGGGGCAATGAGCAGTTCTTC.

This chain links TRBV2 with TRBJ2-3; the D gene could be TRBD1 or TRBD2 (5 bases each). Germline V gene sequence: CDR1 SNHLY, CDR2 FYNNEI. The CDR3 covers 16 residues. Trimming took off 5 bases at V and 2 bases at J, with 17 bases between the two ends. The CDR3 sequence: CASSSGTLLVTDTQYF. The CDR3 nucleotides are TGTGCCAGCAGTTCCGGGACCTTACTAGTCACAGATACGCAGTATTTT.

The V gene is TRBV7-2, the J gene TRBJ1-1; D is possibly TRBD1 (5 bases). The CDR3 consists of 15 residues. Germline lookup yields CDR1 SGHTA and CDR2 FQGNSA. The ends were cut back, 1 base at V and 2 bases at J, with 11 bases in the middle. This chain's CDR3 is CASSLEGTSNTEAFF. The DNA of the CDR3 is TGTGCCAGCAGCTTAGAAGGGACTTCTAACACTGAAGCTTTCTTT. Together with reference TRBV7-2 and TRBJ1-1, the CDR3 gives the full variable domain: GAGVSQSPSNKVTEKGKDVELRCDPISGHTALYWYRQSLGQGLEFLIYFQGNSAPDKSGLPSDRFSAERTGGSVSTLTIQRTQQEDSAVYLCASSLEGTSNTEAFFGQGTRLTVV.

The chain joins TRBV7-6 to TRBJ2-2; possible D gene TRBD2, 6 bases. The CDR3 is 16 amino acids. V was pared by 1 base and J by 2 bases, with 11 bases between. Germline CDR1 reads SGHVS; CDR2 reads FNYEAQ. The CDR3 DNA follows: TGTGCCAGCAGCTTAGTCACGGGAGTCAACACCGGGGAGCTGTTTTTT. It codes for CASSLVTGVNTGELFF. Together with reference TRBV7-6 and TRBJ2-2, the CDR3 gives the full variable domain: GAGVSQSPRYKVTKRGQDVALRCDPISGHVSLYWYRQALGQGPEFLTYFNYEAQQDKSGLPNDRFSAERPEGSISTLTIQRTEQRDSAMYRCASSLVTGVNTGELFFGEGSRLTVL.

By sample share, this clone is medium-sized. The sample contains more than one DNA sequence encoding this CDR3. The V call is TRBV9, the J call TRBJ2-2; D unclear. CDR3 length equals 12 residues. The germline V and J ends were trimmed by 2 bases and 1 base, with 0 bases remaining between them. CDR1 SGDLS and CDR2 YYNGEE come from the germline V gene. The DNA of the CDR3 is TGTGCCAGCAGCGTGAACACCGGGGAGCTGTTTTTT. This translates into CASSVNTGELFF. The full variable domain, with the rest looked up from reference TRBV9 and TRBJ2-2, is DSGVTQTPKHLITATGQRVTLRCSPRSGDLSVYWYQQSLDQGLQFLIQYYNGEERAKGNILERFSAQQFPDLHSELNLSSLELGDSALYFCASSVNTGELFFGEGSRLTVL.

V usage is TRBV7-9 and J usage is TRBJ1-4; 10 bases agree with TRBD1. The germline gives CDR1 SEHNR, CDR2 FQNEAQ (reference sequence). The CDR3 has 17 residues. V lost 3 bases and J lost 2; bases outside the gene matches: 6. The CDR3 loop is CASSLEGQGLTNEKLFF. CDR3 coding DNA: TGTGCCAGCAGCTTGGAGGGACAGGGGTTGACTAATGAAAAACTGTTTTTT. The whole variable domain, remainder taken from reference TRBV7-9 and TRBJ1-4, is DTGVSQNPRHKITKRGQNVTFRCDPISEHNRLYWYRQTLGQGPEFLTYFQNEAQLEKSRLLSDRFSAERPKGSFSTLEIQRTEQGDSAMYLCASSLEGQGLTNEKLFFGSGTQLSVL.

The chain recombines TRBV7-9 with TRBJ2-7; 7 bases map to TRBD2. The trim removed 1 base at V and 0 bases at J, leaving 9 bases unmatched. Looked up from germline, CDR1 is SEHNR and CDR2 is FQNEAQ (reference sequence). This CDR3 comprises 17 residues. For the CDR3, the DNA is TGTGCCAGCAGCTTAGATATGGCGGGAGTATACTCCTACGAGCAGTACTTC. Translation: CASSLDMAGVYSYEQYF.